The 32 T cell receptor beta chains in this list originate from one sample, sequenced in a study of cytomegalovirus exposure and HLA in healthy donors. The PCR had 60 Vbeta and 13 Jbeta primers. This table comes from immunoSEQ multiplex PCR, and its TCRdb copy is limited to in-frame clones, with some not included. The sample shows roughly 180,000 clones, 80% of them seen only once. The specimen was PBMCs. These receptors were taken from a woman aged 25 to 45 in good health and CMV-seronegative.

The chain employs TRBV2 and TRBJ1-1; 7 bases agree with TRBD1. J gave up 7 bases and V 3 bases, and 5 bases lay outside the gene matches. This CDR3 contains 13 residues. Per the germline V gene, CDR1 is SNHLY and CDR2 is FYNNEI. The CDR3 DNA is TGTGCCAGCAGTGATACAGGGGCGGGTGAAGCTTTCTTT. This translates into CASSDTGAGEAFF.

This clone was recorded once. V is TRBV29-1 and J is TRBJ2-1, with 8 bases identical to TRBD1. With V trimmed by 2 bases and J by 7 bases, 4 bases remained unmatched. Germline V lookup: CDR1 SQVTM, CDR2 ANQGSEA. The CDR3 runs to 13 residues. The DNA of the CDR3 is TGCAGCGTTGAAAGCAGGGGGCGGAATGAGCAGTTCTTC. Amino acid sequence: CSVESRGRNEQFF.

The CDR3 is CASSVDTLFGYTF. CDR3 bases: TGTGCCAGCAGTGTGGATACACTATTTGGCTACACCTTC. V is TRBV2 and J is TRBJ1-2; no definite D call. Germline V gene data show CDR1 as SNHLY and CDR2 as FYNNEI. The CDR3 consists of 13 residues. V shed 4 bases and J shed 7 bases, with 13 bases lying between them. Variable domain in full (rest from reference TRBV2 and TRBJ1-2): EPEVTQTPSHQVTQMGQEVILRCVPISNHLYFYWYRQILGQKVEFLVSFYNNEISEKSEIFDDQFSVERPDGSNFTLKIRSTKLEDSAMYFCASSVDTLFGYTFGSGTRLTVV.

V gene TRBV30 combines with J gene TRBJ2-2; TRBD1 agrees at 7 bases. The germline V gene encodes CDR1 GTSNPN and CDR2 SVGIG (reference sequence). The CDR3 length is 15 residues. The V segment lost 3 bases and the J segment 0 bases; nucleotides outside the gene matches: 4. The CDR3 region is CAWSPQGTNTGELFF. CDR3 nucleotide sequence: TGTGCCTGGAGCCCACAGGGGACGAACACCGGGGAGCTGTTTTTT.

V gene TRBV20-1 combines with J gene TRBJ1-2, with D hard to call. This CDR3 region has 9 residues. Trimming left V 5 bases short and J 8 bases short, with 6 bases between. CDR1 is DFQATT, CDR2 SNEGSKA, per germline (reference sequence). CDR3 bases: TGCAGTGCTGGCAGGGGCTACACCTTC. Protein: CSAGRGYTF.

The rearrangement links TRBV9 to TRBJ2-7; tentatively, D is TRBD2 (5 bases). This CDR3 has 15 residues. The ends were cut back, 0 bases at V and 0 bases at J, with 10 bases in the middle. Germline V gene lookup returns CDR1 SGDLS and CDR2 YYNGEE. In DNA, the CDR3 is TGTGCCAGCAGCGTAGCGTTTGGACTCTCCTACGAGCAGTACTTC. This sequence encodes CASSVAFGLSYEQYF.

The chain carries TRBV6-1 and TRBJ2-1; the D gene is possibly TRBD2 (5 bases). V lost 4 bases and J 2 bases, leaving 12 bases between the germline ends. Germline CDR1 and CDR2: MNHNS and SASEGT. The CDR3 runs 15 residues. Here the CDR3 reads CASSGTGVTYNEQFF. Written as DNA, the CDR3 is TGTGCCAGCAGTGGGACCGGGGTTACCTACAATGAGCAGTTCTTC.

This chain uses TRBV2 with TRBJ1-1; D remains ambiguous. V gave up 9 bases and J gave up 5 bases, with 19 bases separating them. This CDR3 is built from 14 residues. Germline V gives CDR1 SNHLY, CDR2 FYNNEI. The CDR3 loop reads CASTLDNIGTEAFF. The DNA for the CDR3 is TGTGCCAGTACCCTCGACAACATCGGTACTGAAGCTTTCTTT. Filled out from reference TRBV2 and TRBJ1-1, the complete variable domain reads EPEVTQTPSHQVTQMGQEVILRCVPISNHLYFYWYRQILGQKVEFLVSFYNNEISEKSEIFDDQFSVERPDGSNFTLKIRSTKLEDSAMYFCASTLDNIGTEAFFGQGTRLTVV.

This clone was seen more than once but under ten times. This chain connects TRBV29-1 to TRBJ2-2; D is possibly TRBD2 (6 bases). Trimming shortened V by 4 bases and J by 3 bases, and 15 bases separated the two germline ends. Germline loops: CDR1 SQVTM, CDR2 ANQGSEA. CDR3 length equals 15 residues. The CDR3 sequence is CSVGGAGIHTGELFF. DNA of the CDR3: TGCAGCGTTGGCGGGGCAGGGATACACACCGGGGAGCTGTTTTTT.

The rearrangement links TRBV19 to TRBJ1-2; 9 positions match TRBD1. CDR3 length equals 16 residues. Germline trimming cut 6 bases from V and 8 bases from J; bases unmatched to any gene: 16. Looked up from germline, CDR1 is LNHDA and CDR2 is SQIVND (reference sequence). The CDR3 loop reads CASRFRTGALVEGYTF. In DNA form, the CDR3 reads TGTGCCAGTAGGTTCAGGACAGGGGCGCTTGTGGAAGGCTACACCTTC. The full variable domain, in which reference TRBV19 and TRBJ1-2 provide the parts outside the CDR3, is DGGITQSPKYLFRKEGQNVTLSCEQNLNHDAMYWYRQDPGQGLRLIYYSQIVNDFQKGDIAEGYSVSREKKESFPLTVTSAQKNPTAFYLCASRFRTGALVEGYTFGSGTRLTVV.

The chain recombines TRBV7-9 with TRBJ1-2; 10 nucleotides agree with TRBD1. Losses at the gene ends were 4 bases for V and 3 bases for J; bases not matched to a gene: 11. The CDR3 length is 17 residues. Looked up from germline, CDR1 is SEHNR and CDR2 is FQNEAQ (reference sequence). This CDR3 reads CASSSNLRDRGDYGYTF. DNA for the CDR3: TGTGCCAGCAGCTCCAACCTCCGGGACAGGGGAGACTATGGCTACACCTTC. Complete variable domain (other parts from reference TRBV7-9 and TRBJ1-2): DTGVSQNPRHKITKRGQNVTFRCDPISEHNRLYWYRQTLGQGPEFLTYFQNEAQLEKSRLLSDRFSAERPKGSFSTLEIQRTEQGDSAMYLCASSSNLRDRGDYGYTFGSGTRLTVV.

The gene calls are TRBV5-1 and TRBJ2-7, with 7 bases fitting TRBD1. The V gene end was trimmed by 0 bases and the J gene end by 2 bases; junction bases not matched to a gene: 5. The germline gives CDR1 SGHRS, CDR2 YFSETQ. This CDR3 spans 15 amino acids. The CDR3 coding sequence is TGCGCCAGCAGCTTGGAGGGGGACAGAACCTACGAGCAGTACTTC. This sequence encodes CASSLEGDRTYEQYF. The whole variable domain, filled in from reference TRBV5-1 and TRBJ2-7, reads KAGVTQTPRYLIKTRGQQVTLSCSPISGHRSVSWYQQTPGQGLQFLFEYFSETQRNKGNFPGRFSGRQFSNSRSEMNVSTLELGDSALYLCASSLEGDRTYEQYFGPGTRLTVT.

This rearrangement joins TRBV30 to TRBJ1-1; 7 bases fit TRBD1. The J segment lost 1 base and the V segment lost 2 bases, leaving 7 bases of the junction unmatched. Germline-derived CDR1 and CDR2 are GTSNPN and SVGIG (reference sequence). The CDR3 has 15 residues. This chain's CDR3 is CAWSPLGQANTEAFF. In DNA, the CDR3 is TGTGCCTGGAGTCCCCTCGGACAGGCGAACACTGAAGCTTTCTTT.

The chain links TRBV2 to TRBJ2-5; TRBD2 aligns across 10 bases. Germline V CDR1 and CDR2: SNHLY, FYNNEI. This CDR3 spans 15 amino acids. Germline trimming cut 7 bases from V and 7 bases from J; bases unmatched to any gene: 12. Written as DNA, the CDR3 is TGTGCCAGCAATCCCCGAGCGGGGGGGCAGGGGACCCAGTACTTC. It is translated as CASNPRAGGQGTQYF. The variable domain in full, completed from reference TRBV2 and TRBJ2-5, reads EPEVTQTPSHQVTQMGQEVILRCVPISNHLYFYWYRQILGQKVEFLVSFYNNEISEKSEIFDDQFSVERPDGSNFTLKIRSTKLEDSAMYFCASNPRAGGQGTQYFGPGTRLLVL.

The rearrangement joins TRBV18 to TRBJ2-3; 12 bases match TRBD1. The length of the CDR3 is 15 residues. V shed 2 bases, J shed 6 bases, and the junction held 3 bases outside the gene matches. CDR1 KGHSH and CDR2 LQKENI come from the germline V gene. The CDR3 region has the DNA TGTGCCAGCTCACCAGGGGGACAGGGGGCTGATACGCAGTATTTT. It translates to CASSPGGQGADTQYF.

V is TRBV5-1 and J is TRBJ2-7; D is unclear. The V end lost 0 bases, the J end lost 2 bases, and 9 bases lay between the germline ends. The germline V gene encodes CDR1 SGHRS and CDR2 YFSETQ. This CDR3 spans 14 amino acids. The CDR3, as DNA: TGCGCCAGCAGCTTGGCTGGCTCCCCCTACGAGCAGTACTTC. Translated: CASSLAGSPYEQYF.

The V call is TRBV7-9, the J call TRBJ1-1; TRBD1 matches at 9 bases. V shed 5 bases, J shed 5 bases, and the junction held 12 bases outside the gene matches. CDR1 is SEHNR and CDR2 is FQNEAQ in the germline V gene (reference sequence). The CDR3 covers 16 residues. CDR3 bases: TGTGCCAGCAGCGCCTCCGGGACAGGGCGCCCTACTGAAGCTTTCTTT. This encodes CASSASGTGRPTEAFF.

The V and J genes are TRBV5-6 and TRBJ1-1; D call uncertain. CDR3 length: 17 residues. Germline V gives CDR1 SGHDT, CDR2 YYEEEE. V was trimmed by 4 bases and J by 0 bases, leaving 19 bases between them. The CDR3 DNA reads TGTGCCAGCAGCCGACTGGCATTTGAGGGTCTGAACACTGAAGCTTTCTTT. Residues: CASSRLAFEGLNTEAFF.

This rearrangement joins TRBV29-1 to TRBJ2-7, with TRBD1 identical over 8 bases. Germline V CDR1 and CDR2: SQVTM, ANQGSEA. This CDR3 has 14 residues. With 3 bases clipped from V and 3 bases from J, the junction kept 7 bases outside the gene matches. The CDR3 reads CSVDMVGQGYEQYF. The CDR3, as DNA: TGCAGCGTTGATATGGTAGGACAGGGCTACGAGCAGTACTTC.

The gene calls are TRBV7-8 and TRBJ1-5; tentatively, D is TRBD1 (6 bases). The CDR3 runs 14 residues. V lost 1 base to trimming and J lost 4 bases, with 8 bases between them. Per germline, CDR1 SGHVS and CDR2 FQNEAQ. CDR3 sequence reads: CASSLDRGNQPQHF. As DNA, the CDR3 is TGTGCCAGCAGCTTAGATAGGGGGAATCAGCCCCAGCATTTT.

The CDR3 DNA reads as TGCGCCAGCAGCCAGTCAGGGGGCAACACTGAAGCTTTCTTT. Residues: CASSQSGGNTEAFF. The chain couples TRBV4-1 to TRBJ1-1; 8 nucleotides align to TRBD1. The V and J ends lost 3 bases and 2 bases, in that order; junction bases with no gene match: 2. Germline loops: CDR1 MGHRA, CDR2 YSYEKL. This CDR3 is built from 14 residues.

The count of this clone is one. The V gene is TRBV30, the J gene TRBJ1-1; 8 nucleotides align to TRBD1. Germline V gives CDR1 GTSNPN, CDR2 SVGIG (reference sequence). Trimming took 0 bases from V and 0 from J; bases not matched to a gene: 15. The CDR3 has 19 residues. CDR3 residues: CAWSVQQWDRPFLNTEAFF. The CDR3 DNA reads as TGTGCCTGGAGTGTACAACAATGGGACAGGCCCTTTTTGAACACTGAAGCTTTCTTT.

The V and J genes are TRBV5-1 and TRBJ1-6; TRBD1 agrees at 8 bases. Losses at the gene ends were 2 bases for V and 6 bases for J; bases not matched to a gene: 4. From germline, CDR1 is SGHRS and CDR2 YFSETQ. This CDR3 region has 15 residues. CDR3: CASSFQDRGNSPLHF. For the CDR3, the DNA is TGCGCCAGCAGCTTTCAAGACAGGGGTAATTCACCCCTCCACTTT.

The rearrangement uses TRBV27 and TRBJ1-6; D unclear. CDR3 length equals 13 residues. Germline V lookup: CDR1 MNHEY, CDR2 SMNVEV (reference sequence). V shed 5 bases and J shed 7 bases, with 9 bases lying between them. CDR3 DNA: TGTGCCAGCAGTCTATGGCCCAATTCACCCCTCCACTTT. This translates into CASSLWPNSPLHF.

The genes are TRBV19 and TRBJ1-1; 9 nucleotides agree with TRBD1. The germline V gene encodes CDR1 LNHDA and CDR2 SQIVND (reference sequence). The CDR3 sequence is 18 residues long. Trimming at V came to 3 bases and at J to 3 bases, leaving 14 bases not matched to a gene. This CDR3 reads CASSMRDRVISWDTEAFF. The CDR3 region has the DNA TGTGCCAGTAGTATGAGGGACAGGGTCATTAGCTGGGACACTGAAGCTTTCTTT.

Regarding this clone: At the DNA level, this CDR3 is encoded by other sequences in the same sample as well. The chain couples TRBV6-5 to TRBJ1-1; D is unclear. CDR1 is MNHEY, CDR2 SVGAGI, per germline. The CDR3 has 13 amino acids. Trimming shortened V by 0 bases and J by 3 bases, and 5 bases separated the two germline ends. This CDR3 is CASSYSSDTEAFF. The CDR3 DNA follows: TGTGCCAGCAGTTACTCGTCGGACACTGAAGCTTTCTTT.

This clone was seen a handful of times. The chain combines TRBV19 with TRBJ1-2, with D hard to call. Trimming left V 5 bases short and J 2 bases short, with 15 bases between. This CDR3 contains 15 residues. The germline gives CDR1 LNHDA, CDR2 SQIVND (reference sequence). CDR3 sequence (DNA): TGTGCCAGTAGTTTTGTGGCCCGTGGCAACTATGGCTACACCTTC. Amino acids: CASSFVARGNYGYTF. Combining the CDR3 with reference TRBV19 and TRBJ1-2 gives the whole variable domain DGGITQSPKYLFRKEGQNVTLSCEQNLNHDAMYWYRQDPGQGLRLIYYSQIVNDFQKGDIAEGYSVSREKKESFPLTVTSAQKNPTAFYLCASSFVARGNYGYTFGSGTRLTVV.

The chain links TRBV5-1 to TRBJ2-3; TRBD2 matches at 8 bases. After removal of 0 bases from V and 4 bases from J, the junction contained 7 bases not matched to a gene. Germline values: CDR1 SGHRS, CDR2 YFSETQ. The CDR3 length is 16 residues. The DNA for the CDR3 is TGCGCCAGCAGCTTGGTGGGTTTGCGGGGGGCAGATACGCAGTATTTT. Residues: CASSLVGLRGADTQYF.

V usage is TRBV19 and J usage is TRBJ1-2; 10 nucleotides match TRBD1. Trimming at V came to 6 bases and at J to 6 bases, leaving 7 bases not matched to a gene. This CDR3 region has 14 residues. The germline V gene encodes CDR1 LNHDA and CDR2 SQIVND (reference sequence). The CDR3 DNA follows: TGTGCCAGTAGCCTGACAGGGGGCGCGGATGGCTACACCTTC. This translates into CASSLTGGADGYTF.

The rearrangement joins TRBV6-5 to TRBJ2-2; TRBD2 aligns across 8 bases. V lost 7 bases, J lost 3 bases, and 4 bases stayed unmatched. Germline V CDR1 and CDR2: MNHEY, SVGAGI. The CDR3 is made up of 14 amino acids. This CDR3 is CASNPGLDTGELFF. The CDR3 DNA is TGTGCCAGCAACCCGGGACTAGACACCGGGGAGCTGTTTTTT.

This clone was observed a handful of times. This sequence joins TRBV18 and TRBJ2-7; TRBD1 matches at 9 bases. CDR1 and CDR2 (germline): KGHSH, LQKENI. Germline trimming cut 2 bases from V and 4 bases from J; bases unmatched to any gene: 6. This CDR3 is built from 15 residues. The CDR3, as DNA: TGTGCCAGCTCACCAGGAACAGGGGGCGCATACGAGCAGTACTTC. This translates into CASSPGTGGAYEQYF. Combining the CDR3 with reference TRBV18 and TRBJ2-7 gives the whole variable domain NAGVMQNPRHLVRRRGQEARLRCSPMKGHSHVYWYRQLPEEGLKFMVYLQKENIIDESGMPKERFSAEFPKEGPSILRIQQVVRGDSAAYFCASSPGTGGAYEQYFGPGTRLTVT.

The chain employs TRBV15 and TRBJ1-6, with 10 bases that match TRBD1. With V trimmed by 8 bases and J by 5 bases, 3 bases remained unmatched. The CDR3 sequence is 14 residues long. Germline values: CDR1 LNHNV, CDR2 YYDKDF (reference sequence). In nucleotides, the CDR3 is TGTGCCACCGGGGGGACAGGGGATAATTCACCCCTCCACTTT. This translates into CATGGTGDNSPLHF.